Detailed here is one T cell receptor beta chain. Its matching antigen is unknown. This CDR3 region has 17 residues. Germline V lookup: CDR1 SGHAT, CDR2 FQNNGV. V gave up 1 base and J gave up 10 bases; unmatched junction bases: 15. The PCR ran on 60 Vbeta and 13 Jbeta primers. Sequencing was performed with immunoSEQ multiplex PCR; in TCRdb, only in-frame clones are kept and a portion is missing. The repertoire holds fewer than 130,000 clones, with around three quarters as singletons. This sample was included in a study of cytomegalovirus exposure and HLA in healthy donors. Findings of the study overall: Among TCR beta chains, those listed as cytomegalovirus-associated numbered about 160. In an earlier analysis, in some 500 donors, most V segments appeared productive either ~90% or ~30% of the time.

The rearrangement links TRBV11-2 to TRBJ2-1; 8 bases are a match to TRBD2. What was sequenced was PBMCs. This TCR was recovered from a man in his fifties or sixties in good health and CMV-seropositive. CDR3 in DNA: TGTGCCAGCAGCTTAGCCTCGCCAGAGACACTAGCGGAAGAGCAGTTCTTC. Its protein product is CASSLASPETLAEEQFF. The variable domain in full, with the rest retrieved from reference TRBV11-2 and TRBJ2-1, is EAGVAQSPRYKIIEKRQSVAFWCNPISGHATLYWYQQILGQGPKLLIQFQNNGVVDDSQLPKDRFSAERLKGVDSTLKIQPAKLEDSAVYLCASSLASPETLAEEQFFGPGTRLTVL.